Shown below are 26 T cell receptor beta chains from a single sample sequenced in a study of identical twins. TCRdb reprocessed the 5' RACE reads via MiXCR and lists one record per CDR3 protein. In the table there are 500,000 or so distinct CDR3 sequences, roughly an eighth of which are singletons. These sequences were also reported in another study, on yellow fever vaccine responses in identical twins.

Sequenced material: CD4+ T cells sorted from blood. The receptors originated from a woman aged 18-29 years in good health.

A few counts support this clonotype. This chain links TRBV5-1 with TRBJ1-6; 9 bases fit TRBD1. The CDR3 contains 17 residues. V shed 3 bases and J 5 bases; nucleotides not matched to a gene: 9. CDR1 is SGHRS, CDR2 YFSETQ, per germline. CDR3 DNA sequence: TGCGCCAGCAGCTCTTCTTCGACAGGGGGAAATAATTCACCCCTCCACTTT. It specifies CASSSSSTGGNNSPLHF.

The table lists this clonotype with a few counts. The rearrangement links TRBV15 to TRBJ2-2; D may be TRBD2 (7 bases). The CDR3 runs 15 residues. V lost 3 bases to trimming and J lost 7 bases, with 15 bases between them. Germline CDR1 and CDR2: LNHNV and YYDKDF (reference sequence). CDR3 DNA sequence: TGTGCCACCAGCAGCTTTGGGGGGGCCAACGGGGAGCTGTTTTTT. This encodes CATSSFGGANGELFF.

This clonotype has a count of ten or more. The CDR3 here is CASSPQGPYNEQFF. The CDR3 DNA reads as TGCGCCAGCAGCCCTCAAGGCCCCTACAATGAGCAGTTCTTC. The V gene is TRBV5-1, the J gene TRBJ2-1; D is unclear. The CDR3 contains 14 residues. V was trimmed by 4 bases and J by 2 bases, leaving 10 bases between them. In germline, CDR1 is SGHRS, CDR2 YFSETQ.

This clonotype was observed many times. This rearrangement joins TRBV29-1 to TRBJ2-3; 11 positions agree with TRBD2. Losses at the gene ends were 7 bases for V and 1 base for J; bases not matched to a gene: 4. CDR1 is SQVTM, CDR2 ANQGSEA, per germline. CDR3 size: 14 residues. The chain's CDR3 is CSALAGGGTDTQYF. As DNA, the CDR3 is TGCAGCGCCCTAGCGGGAGGTGGCACAGATACGCAGTATTTT.

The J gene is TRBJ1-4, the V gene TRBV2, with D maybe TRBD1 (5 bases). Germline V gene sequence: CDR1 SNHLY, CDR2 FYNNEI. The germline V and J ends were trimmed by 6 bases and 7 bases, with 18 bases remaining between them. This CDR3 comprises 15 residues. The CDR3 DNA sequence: TGTGCCAGCAGCCCCGATGCAGGGCTTGGTGAAAAACTGTTTTTT. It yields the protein CASSPDAGLGEKLFF. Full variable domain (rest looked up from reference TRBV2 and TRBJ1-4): EPEVTQTPSHQVTQMGQEVILRCVPISNHLYFYWYRQILGQKVEFLVSFYNNEISEKSEIFDDQFSVERPDGSNFTLKIRSTKLEDSAMYFCASSPDAGLGEKLFFGSGTQLSVL.

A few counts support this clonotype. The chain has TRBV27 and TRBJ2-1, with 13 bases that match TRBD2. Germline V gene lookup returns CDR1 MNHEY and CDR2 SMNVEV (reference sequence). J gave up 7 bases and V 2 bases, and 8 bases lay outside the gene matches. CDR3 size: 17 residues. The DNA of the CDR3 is TGTGCCAGCAGTTTAACCATTCGGACTAGCGGGAGTAATGAGCAGTTCTTC. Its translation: CASSLTIRTSGSNEQFF.

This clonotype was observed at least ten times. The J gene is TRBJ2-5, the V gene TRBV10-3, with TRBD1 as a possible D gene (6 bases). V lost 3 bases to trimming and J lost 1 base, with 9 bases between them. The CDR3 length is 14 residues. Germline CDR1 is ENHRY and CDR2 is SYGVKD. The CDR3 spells CAISDLDSQETQYF. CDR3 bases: TGTGCCATCAGTGATTTGGACAGCCAAGAGACCCAGTACTTC.

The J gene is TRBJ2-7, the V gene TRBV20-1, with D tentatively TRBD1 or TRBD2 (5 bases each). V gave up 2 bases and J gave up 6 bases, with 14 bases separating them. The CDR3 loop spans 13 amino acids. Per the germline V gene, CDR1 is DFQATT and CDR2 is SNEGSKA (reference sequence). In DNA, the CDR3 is TGCAGTGCTAGACCCGGGACGTCGCTCGAGCAGTACTTC. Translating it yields CSARPGTSLEQYF.

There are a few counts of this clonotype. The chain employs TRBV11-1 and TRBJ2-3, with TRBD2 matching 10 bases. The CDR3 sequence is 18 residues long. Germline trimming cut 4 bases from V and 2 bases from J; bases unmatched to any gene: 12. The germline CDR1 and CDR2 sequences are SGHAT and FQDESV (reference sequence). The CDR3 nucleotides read TGTGCCAGCAGCTCGTACCAAGGACTAGCGGAGATCACAGATACGCAGTATTTT. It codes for CASSSYQGLAEITDTQYF.

As DNA, the CDR3 is TGCGCCAGCAGGCCGACTAGCGGGGACACCGGGGAGCTGTTTTTT. This encodes CASRPTSGDTGELFF. The chain employs TRBV5-1 and TRBJ2-2; TRBD2 matches 11 bases. In germline, CDR1 is SGHRS, CDR2 YFSETQ. This CDR3 is built from 15 residues. V lost 5 bases, J lost 3 bases, and 3 bases stayed unmatched. Drawing the rest from reference TRBV5-1 and TRBJ2-2, the complete variable domain is KAGVTQTPRYLIKTRGQQVTLSCSPISGHRSVSWYQQTPGQGLQFLFEYFSETQRNKGNFPGRFSGRQFSNSRSEMNVSTLELGDSALYLCASRPTSGDTGELFFGEGSRLTVL.

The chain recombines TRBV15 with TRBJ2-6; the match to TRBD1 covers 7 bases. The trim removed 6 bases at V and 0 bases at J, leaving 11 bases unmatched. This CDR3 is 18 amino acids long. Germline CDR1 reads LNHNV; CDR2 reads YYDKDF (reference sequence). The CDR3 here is CATSRKRQGSSGANVLTF. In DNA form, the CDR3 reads TGTGCCACCAGTAGAAAACGACAGGGTTCCTCTGGGGCCAACGTCCTGACTTTC. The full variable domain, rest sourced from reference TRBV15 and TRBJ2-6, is DAMVIQNPRYQVTQFGKPVTLSCSQTLNHNVMYWYQQKSSQAPKLLFHYYDKDFNNEADTPDNFQSRRPNTSFCFLDIRSPGLGDTAMYLCATSRKRQGSSGANVLTFGAGSRLTVL.

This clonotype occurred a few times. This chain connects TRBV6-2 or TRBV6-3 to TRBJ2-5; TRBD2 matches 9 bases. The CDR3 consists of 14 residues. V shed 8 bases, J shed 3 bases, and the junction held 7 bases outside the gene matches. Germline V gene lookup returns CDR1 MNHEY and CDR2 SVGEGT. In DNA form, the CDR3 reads TGTGCCAGCGGGCCGACTAGCGGAAAAGAGACCCAGTACTTC. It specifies CASGPTSGKETQYF.

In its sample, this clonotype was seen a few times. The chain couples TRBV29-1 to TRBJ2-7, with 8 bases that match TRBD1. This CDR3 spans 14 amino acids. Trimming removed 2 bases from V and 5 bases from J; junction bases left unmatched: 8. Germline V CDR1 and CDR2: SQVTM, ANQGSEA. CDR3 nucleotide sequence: TGCAGCGTTGAAAGTGGGCGACAGGGGAACGAGCAGTACTTC. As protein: CSVESGRQGNEQYF.

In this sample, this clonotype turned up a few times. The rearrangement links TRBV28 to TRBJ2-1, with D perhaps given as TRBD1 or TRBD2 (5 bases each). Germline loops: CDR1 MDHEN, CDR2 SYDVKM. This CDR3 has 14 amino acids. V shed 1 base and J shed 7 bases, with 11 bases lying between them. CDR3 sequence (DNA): TGTGCCAGCAGTTTATCGGGGCCCCGGAATGAGCAGTTCTTC. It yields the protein CASSLSGPRNEQFF.

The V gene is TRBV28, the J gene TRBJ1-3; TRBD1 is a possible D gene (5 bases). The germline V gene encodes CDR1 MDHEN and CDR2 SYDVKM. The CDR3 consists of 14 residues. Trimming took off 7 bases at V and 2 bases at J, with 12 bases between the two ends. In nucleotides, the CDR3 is TGTGCCAGCACCGCGGCGGGGCCTGGAAACACCATATATTTT. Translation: CASTAAGPGNTIYF.

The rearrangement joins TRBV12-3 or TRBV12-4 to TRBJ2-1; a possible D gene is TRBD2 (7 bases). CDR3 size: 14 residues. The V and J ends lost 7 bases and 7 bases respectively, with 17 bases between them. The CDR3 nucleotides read TGTGCCAGCAAGGGGGGGGCCCTTGGGAATGAGCAGTTCTTC. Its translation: CASKGGALGNEQFF.

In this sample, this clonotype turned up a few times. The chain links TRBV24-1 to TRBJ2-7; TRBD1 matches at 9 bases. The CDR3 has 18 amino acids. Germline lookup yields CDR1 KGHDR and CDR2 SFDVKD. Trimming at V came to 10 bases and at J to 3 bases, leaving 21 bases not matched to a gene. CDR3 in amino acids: CATFTGTGLFPCYYEQYF. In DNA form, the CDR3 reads TGTGCCACTTTTACAGGGACAGGGCTTTTCCCTTGCTACTACGAGCAGTACTTC.

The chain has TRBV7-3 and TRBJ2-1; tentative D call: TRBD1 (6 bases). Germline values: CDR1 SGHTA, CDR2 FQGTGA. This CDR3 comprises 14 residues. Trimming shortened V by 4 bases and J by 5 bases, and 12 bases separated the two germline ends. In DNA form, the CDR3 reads TGTGCCAGCAGCTCAGGGGTTGCCCACAATGAGCAGTTCTTC. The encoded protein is CASSSGVAHNEQFF.

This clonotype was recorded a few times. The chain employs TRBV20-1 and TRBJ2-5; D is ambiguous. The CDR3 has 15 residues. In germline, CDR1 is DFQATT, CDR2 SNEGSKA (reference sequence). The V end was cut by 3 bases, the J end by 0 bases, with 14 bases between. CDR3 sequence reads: CSASTAGAYQETQYF. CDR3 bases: TGCAGTGCTAGTACGGCAGGAGCGTACCAAGAGACCCAGTACTTC.

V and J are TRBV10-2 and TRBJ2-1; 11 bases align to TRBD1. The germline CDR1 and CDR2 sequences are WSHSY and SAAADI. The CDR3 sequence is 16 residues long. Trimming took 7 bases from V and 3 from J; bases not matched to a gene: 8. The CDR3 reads CASTHTGTGGYNEQFF. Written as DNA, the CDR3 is TGCGCCAGCACCCATACGGGGACAGGGGGCTACAATGAGCAGTTCTTC.

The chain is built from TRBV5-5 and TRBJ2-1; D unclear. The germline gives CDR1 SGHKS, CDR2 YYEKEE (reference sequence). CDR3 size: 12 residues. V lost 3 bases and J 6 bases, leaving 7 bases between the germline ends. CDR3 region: CASSSKTNEQFF. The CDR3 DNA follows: TGTGCCAGCAGCTCCAAGACCAATGAGCAGTTCTTC.

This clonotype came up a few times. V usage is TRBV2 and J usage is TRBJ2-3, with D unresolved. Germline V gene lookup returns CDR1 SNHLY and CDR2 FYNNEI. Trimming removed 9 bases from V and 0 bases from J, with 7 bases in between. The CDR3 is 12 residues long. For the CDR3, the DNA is TGTGCCAGGTCCTTCAGCACAGATACGCAGTATTTT. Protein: CARSFSTDTQYF.

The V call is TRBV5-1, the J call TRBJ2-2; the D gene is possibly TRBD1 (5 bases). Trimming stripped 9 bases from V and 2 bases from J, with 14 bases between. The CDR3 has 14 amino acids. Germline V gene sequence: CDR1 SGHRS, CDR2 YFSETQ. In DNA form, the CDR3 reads TGCGCCACCTTTAGGGGCCTAAACACCGGGGAGCTGTTTTTT. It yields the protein CATFRGLNTGELFF.

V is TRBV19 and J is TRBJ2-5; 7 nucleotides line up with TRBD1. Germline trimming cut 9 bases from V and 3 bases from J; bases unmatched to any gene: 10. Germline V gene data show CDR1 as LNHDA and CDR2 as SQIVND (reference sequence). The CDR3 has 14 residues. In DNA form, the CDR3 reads TGTGCCAGCTACACGGGACAGCAAAAAGAGACCCAGTACTTC. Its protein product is CASYTGQQKETQYF.

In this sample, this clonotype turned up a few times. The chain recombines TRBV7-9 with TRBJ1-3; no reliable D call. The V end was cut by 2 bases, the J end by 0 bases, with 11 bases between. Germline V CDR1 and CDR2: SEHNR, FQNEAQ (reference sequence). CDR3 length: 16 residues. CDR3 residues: CASSLFQELSGNTIYF. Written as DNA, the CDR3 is TGTGCCAGCAGCTTATTCCAGGAGCTCTCTGGAAACACCATATATTTT.

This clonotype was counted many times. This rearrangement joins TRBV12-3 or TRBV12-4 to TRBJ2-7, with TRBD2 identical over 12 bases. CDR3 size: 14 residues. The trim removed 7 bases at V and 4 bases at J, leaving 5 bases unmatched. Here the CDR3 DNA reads TGTGCCAGCACCAGGACTAGCGGGAATTACGAGCAGTACTTC. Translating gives CASTRTSGNYEQYF.